These 16 T cell receptor beta chains were all obtained from the same sample, sequenced in a study of blood T cells in healthy people across ages. The second PCR ran roughly 6 to 11 cycles with a sample-barcoded 5' primer and J-beta primers. MiXCR was run by TCRdb on the 5' RACE reads, yielding one entry per CDR3 protein. The sample holds around 900,000 distinct CDR3 sequences, just over 50% seen once. Specimen: blood. These receptors were collected from a woman aged 55-69 years in good health.

The chain uses TRBV20-1 and TRBJ2-7, with 10 bases lining up with TRBD1. From germline, CDR1 is DFQATT and CDR2 SNEGSKA (reference sequence). This CDR3 contains 14 residues. With 5 bases clipped from V and 7 bases from J, the junction kept 11 bases outside the gene matches. The CDR3, as DNA: TGCAGTGCTTCAAGACAGGGGGCAGTGGGGGAGCAGTACTTC. Translated, it gives CSASRQGAVGEQYF.

The chain links TRBV9 to TRBJ2-2, with TRBD2 matching over 7 bases. Germline trimming cut 4 bases from V and 1 base from J; bases unmatched to any gene: 7. The CDR3 sequence is 16 residues long. CDR1 and CDR2 from the germline V gene are SGDLS and YYNGEE. The CDR3 protein is CASSRSAGMNTGELFF. CDR3 in DNA: TGTGCCAGCAGCCGCTCAGCGGGGATGAACACCGGGGAGCTGTTTTTT.

The chain carries TRBV12-3 or TRBV12-4 and TRBJ2-5, with a possible D match to TRBD1 (6 bases). This CDR3 region has 13 residues. V lost 6 bases and J 2 bases, leaving 10 bases between the germline ends. The CDR3 protein is CASRGTNQETQYF. The DNA for the CDR3 is TGTGCCAGCAGGGGGACAAATCAAGAGACCCAGTACTTC.

Only a few counts were recorded for this clonotype. In DNA, the CDR3 is TGCAGCTGGGATCACCAAGAGACCCAGTACTTC. This codes for CSWDHQETQYF. J is TRBJ2-5 and V is TRBV29-1; D remains unclear. V lost 8 bases, J lost 0 bases, and 7 bases lay in between. The CDR3 sequence is 11 residues long. In germline, CDR1 is SQVTM, CDR2 ANQGSEA.

This clonotype has a handful of counts. V and J are TRBV4-2 and TRBJ2-7, with TRBD2 identical over 10 bases. Trimming cost V 0 bases and J 3 bases; bases outside gene matches: 5. Looked up from germline, CDR1 is LGHNA and CDR2 is YNFKEQ. The length of the CDR3 is 16 residues. The CDR3 sequence is CASSQDLAGDIYEQYF. The CDR3 nucleotides read TGTGCCAGCAGCCAAGACCTAGCGGGAGATATCTACGAGCAGTACTTC.

The chain carries TRBV12-3 or TRBV12-4 and TRBJ1-2; D not resolved. The germline V and J ends were trimmed by 2 bases and 3 bases, with 19 bases remaining between them. The length of the CDR3 is 17 residues. The CDR3 is CASSLIFRQGKDYGYTF. Written as DNA, the CDR3 is TGTGCCAGCAGTTTAATTTTCAGGCAAGGAAAGGACTATGGCTACACCTTC.

This clonotype was counted only a few times. J is TRBJ1-1 and V is TRBV28; perhaps TRBD1 as D (5 bases). This CDR3 comprises 15 residues. Germline V gene data show CDR1 as MDHEN and CDR2 as SYDVKM. Trimming took off 2 bases at V and 6 bases at J, with 16 bases between the two ends. Here the CDR3 reads CASSLGGRSAAEAFF. The CDR3 DNA follows: TGTGCCAGCAGTTTAGGGGGTAGGTCGGCAGCTGAAGCTTTCTTT.

Comments on this clonotype: One end of the junction is discordant with germline, which a read error may explain. The J gene is TRBJ1-4, the V gene TRBV28; the match to TRBD1 covers 10 bases. The CDR3 has 16 amino acids. Germline CDR1 MDHEN, CDR2 SYDVKM. CDR3 sequence reads: CAGSSLYRDRGEKLFF. CDR3 coding DNA: TGTGCCGGCAGTTCTCTATACCGGGACAGGGGAGAAAAACTGTTTTTT.

V gene TRBV14 combines with J gene TRBJ2-1, with D perhaps matching TRBD2 (7 bases). Germline lookup yields CDR1 SGHDN and CDR2 FVKESK. This CDR3 comprises 21 residues. V was clipped by 1 base and J by 4 bases, with 29 bases between them. The CDR3 is CASSQVGSILAGAFLYNEQFF. DNA of the CDR3: TGTGCCAGCAGCCAAGTAGGAAGTATTCTTGCGGGGGCGTTTTTATACAATGAGCAGTTCTTC.

This clonotype was detected only a few times. This chain uses TRBV3-1 with TRBJ2-5; D might be TRBD1 or TRBD2, each matching 5 bases. The closer fit of TRBJ2-7 to the DNA end suggests the J call may be wrong. The CDR3 sequence is 13 residues long. Germline CDR1 is LGHDT and CDR2 is YNNKEL (reference sequence). The CDR3 DNA is TGTGCCAGCAGTCGGGACCCTTTCGGCGAGCAGTACTTC. It yields the protein CASSRDPFGEQYF.

This rearrangement joins TRBV7-2 to TRBJ2-1, with TRBD2 matching over 10 bases. The J call may be in error: the DNA end matches TRBJ2-7 better. The CDR3 runs 15 residues. CDR1 is SGHTA, CDR2 FQGNSA, per germline. CDR3: CASSPQAGGYNEQYF. CDR3 bases: TGTGCCAGCAGCCCACAAGCGGGAGGGTACAATGAGCAGTACTTC.

This chain uses TRBV7-9 with TRBJ1-2; D not resolved. Germline loops: CDR1 SEHNR, CDR2 FQNEAQ (reference sequence). V was cut by 1 base and J by 8 bases, with 11 bases left in between. The CDR3 totals 13 residues. The CDR3: CASSLEWTDGYTF. The DNA of the CDR3 is TGTGCCAGCAGCTTAGAATGGACGGACGGCTACACCTTC.

The CDR3 here is CASSLAGTSASYEQYF. The CDR3 DNA is TGTGCCAGCAGCTTAGCCGGGACTAGCGCGTCCTACGAGCAGTACTTC. This chain uses TRBV7-8 with TRBJ2-7; the match to TRBD2 covers 10 bases. Per the germline V gene, CDR1 is SGHVS and CDR2 is FQNEAQ. Trimming at V came to 0 bases and at J to 1 base, leaving 3 bases not matched to a gene. The CDR3 spans 16 residues.

The V gene is TRBV10-3, the J gene TRBJ2-7; the D is unclear. Between the trimmed V and J ends, which lost 2 bases and 1 base, there was a span of 9 bases. The germline V gene has CDR1 ENHRY and CDR2 SYGVKD. The length of the CDR3 is 14 residues. CDR3 sequence: CAISEATESYEQYF. The CDR3 DNA is TGTGCCATCAGTGAGGCGACCGAATCCTACGAGCAGTACTTC.

The chain employs TRBV6-2 or TRBV6-3 and TRBJ1-2, with D perhaps matching TRBD1 (5 bases). Germline values: CDR1 MNHEY, CDR2 SVGEGT. The V and J ends lost 1 base and 6 bases respectively, with 21 bases between them. This CDR3 spans 17 amino acids. CDR3 nucleotides: TGTGCCAGCAGTTACTTCCCTGGGGCCTCAAGCCTCGATGGCTACACCTTC. It encodes CASSYFPGASSLDGYTF.

V and J are TRBV20-1 and TRBJ2-7; 8 positions match TRBD2. V lost 0 bases, J lost 7 bases, and 8 bases stayed unmatched. There are 14 residues in the CDR3. The germline V gene encodes CDR1 DFQATT and CDR2 SNEGSKA (reference sequence). The CDR3 coding sequence is TGCAGTGCTAGAGAGTCGAGCGGGGGCAGGGAGCAGTACTTC. Its protein product is CSARESSGGREQYF.